This T cell receptor beta chain was observed in a study of blood T cell repertoires in COVID-19 (dated by TCRdb to the early 2020s). In the study overall: Samples from collaborators originated in the United States, Italy and Spain and spanned both the acute and convalescent phases of COVID-19. The prospective study material was composed of cDNA or gDNA derived from T cells, B-cell-depleted T cells, or PBMCs. Deeply sampled blood TCRbeta repertoires from subjects exposed to, actively infected with, or recovered from COVID-19 were included in the dataset. The repertoires were released in a freely available public database intended as a resource for research on the immune response to SARS-CoV-2. The samples were drawn from the first 160 participants of the ongoing ImmuneRACE study and from some 1,300 subjects provided by 6 global collaborators. Nearly every sample came with metadata listing a de-identified subject ID, COVID-19 status, age in years and sex. HLA class I and class II types, where available, came from metadata supplied by the sample provider rather than from assay-based typing. Summary of the overall study and its limitations: The quantity of clinical and demographic metadata differed by source and by participant and was supplied without curation.

V and J are truncated by 5 bases and 3 bases respectively, leaving an intervening sequence of 13 bases. The CDR3 sequence holds 14 residues, the cysteine and phenylalanine included. Solely the CDR3 DNA is kept, with 42 bases framed from the first base. Based on the germline V gene (reference sequence), the CDR1 and CDR2 sequences are SEHNR and FQNEAQ. Each collaborating institution followed its own protocols to collect whole blood in K2EDTA tubes. For TCRbeta analysis, collaborators shipped samples in one of three forms: frozen whole blood, isolated PBMCs, or DNA extracted from either of those sample types. TCRbeta CDR3 regions were amplified from genomic DNA using the immunoSEQ Assay, a bias-controlled multiplex PCR. In the source study's methods: Nucleated cell counts per sample were estimated from amplification of reference gene primers within the assay. To quantify the absolute abundance of each unique TCRbeta CDR3 rearrangement, sequence reads were collapsed and filtered. Productive Simpson clonality was computed per sample as the square root of Simpson's diversity index over productive rearrangements. TCRdb carries this immuneACCESS record with in-frame sequences only. Its versions omit some clonotypes, under half of them owing to an unresolved V gene in the studies checked, with the rest unexplained. V and J calls and clone size follow that table, whereas D and trimming were derived from the DNA. This sample holds more than 250,000 clones; approximately 84% were observed only once. Around 9.1% of the sample lies in the top ten.

Regarding this clone: No antigen is known for it. Base qualities are not provided; no much larger clone lies one nucleotide away.

Sequenced: peripheral blood. The V and J genes are TRBV7-9 and TRBJ2-5, with the D gene uncertain. This receptor was obtained from a human donor in a cohort sampled during active COVID-19. The DNA reads TGTGCCAGCAGCCCTACCCGCGGAGAAGAGACCCAGTACTTC. Translation gives CASSPTRGEETQYF.